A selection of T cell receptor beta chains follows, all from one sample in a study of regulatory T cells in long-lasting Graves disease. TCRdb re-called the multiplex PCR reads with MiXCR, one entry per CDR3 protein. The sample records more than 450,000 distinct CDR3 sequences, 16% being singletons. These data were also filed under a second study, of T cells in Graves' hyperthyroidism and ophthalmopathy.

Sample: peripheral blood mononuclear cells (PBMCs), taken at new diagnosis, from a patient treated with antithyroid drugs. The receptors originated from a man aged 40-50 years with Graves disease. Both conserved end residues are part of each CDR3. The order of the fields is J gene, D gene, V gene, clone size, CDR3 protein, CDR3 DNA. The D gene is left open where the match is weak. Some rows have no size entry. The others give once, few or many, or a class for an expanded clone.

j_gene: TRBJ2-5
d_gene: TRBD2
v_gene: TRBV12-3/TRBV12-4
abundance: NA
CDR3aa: CASSLLGLAGVGETQYF
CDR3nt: TGTGCCAGCAGTTTACTCGGACTAGCGGGAGTTGGGGAGACCCAGTACTTC

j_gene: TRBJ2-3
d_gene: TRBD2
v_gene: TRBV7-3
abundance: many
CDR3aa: CASSLTRERSDTQYF
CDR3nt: TGTGCCAGCAGCTTAACGCGGGAGCGGTCAGATACGCAGTATTTT

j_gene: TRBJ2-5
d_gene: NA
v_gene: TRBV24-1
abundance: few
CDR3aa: CATSAPMAGGKETQYF
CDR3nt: TGTGCCACCAGTGCCCCCATGGCGGGCGGGAAAGAGACCCAGTACTTC

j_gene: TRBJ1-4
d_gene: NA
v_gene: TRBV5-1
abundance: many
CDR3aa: CASSLQGRKEKLFF
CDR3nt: TGCGCCAGCAGCCTACAGGGAAGAAAAGAAAAACTGTTTTTT

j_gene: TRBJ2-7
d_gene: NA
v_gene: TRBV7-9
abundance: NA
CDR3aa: CASSGSPGPEQYF
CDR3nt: TGTGCCAGCAGCGGCAGCCCGGGCCCCGAGCAGTACTTC

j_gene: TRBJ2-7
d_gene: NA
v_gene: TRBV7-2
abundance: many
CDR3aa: CASSLVRPGHTYEQYF
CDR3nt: TGTGCCAGCAGCTTAGTAAGGCCGGGACATACTTACGAGCAGTACTTC

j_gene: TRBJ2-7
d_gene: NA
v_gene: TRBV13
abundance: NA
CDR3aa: CASSLAGTINEQYF
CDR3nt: TGTGCCAGCAGCTTGGCAGGGACAATCAACGAGCAGTACTTC

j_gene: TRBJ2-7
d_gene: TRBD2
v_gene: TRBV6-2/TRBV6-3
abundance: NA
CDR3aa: CASTSGRDEQYF
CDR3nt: TGTGCCAGCACCAGCGGGAGGGACGAGCAGTACTTC

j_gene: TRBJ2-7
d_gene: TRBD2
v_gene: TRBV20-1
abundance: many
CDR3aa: CSARALTGLVYEQYF
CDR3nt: TGCAGTGCTAGAGCGTTAACAGGACTAGTCTACGAGCAGTACTTC

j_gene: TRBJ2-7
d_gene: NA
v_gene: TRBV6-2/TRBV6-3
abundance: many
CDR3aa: CASSKRPARDEQYF
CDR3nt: TGTGCCAGCAGCAAACGACCCGCCCGGGACGAGCAGTACTTC

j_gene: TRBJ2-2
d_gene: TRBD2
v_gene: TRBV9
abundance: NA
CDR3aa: CASSLSGSWELFF
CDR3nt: TGTGCCAGCAGCCTCAGCGGGAGCTGGGAGCTGTTTTTT

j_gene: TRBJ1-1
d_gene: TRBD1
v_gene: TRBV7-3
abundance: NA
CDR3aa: CASSLSAGGTGAFF
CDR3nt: TGTGCCAGCAGCTTATCGGCAGGGGGCACTGGAGCTTTCTTT

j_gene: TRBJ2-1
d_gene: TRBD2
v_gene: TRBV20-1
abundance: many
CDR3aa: CSARPGLAGDNEQFF
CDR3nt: TGCAGTGCTAGACCTGGCCTAGCGGGGGACAATGAGCAGTTCTTC

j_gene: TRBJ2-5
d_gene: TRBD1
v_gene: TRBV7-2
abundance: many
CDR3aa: CASSIGQGARLPTQYF
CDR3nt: TGTGCCAGCAGCATAGGACAGGGGGCGCGGCTGCCGACCCAGTACTTC

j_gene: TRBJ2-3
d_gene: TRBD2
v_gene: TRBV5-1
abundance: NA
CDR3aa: CASSPGLAVNWGPDTQYF
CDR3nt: TGCGCCAGCAGTCCGGGACTAGCGGTCAACTGGGGACCAGATACGCAGTATTTT

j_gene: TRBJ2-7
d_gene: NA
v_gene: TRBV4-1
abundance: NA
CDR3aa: CASSRTALYEQYF
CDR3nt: TGCGCCAGCAGCCGCACAGCACTCTACGAGCAGTACTTC

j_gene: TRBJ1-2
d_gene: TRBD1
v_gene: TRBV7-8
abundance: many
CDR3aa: CASSRDRSSYTF
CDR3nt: TGTGCCAGCAGCAGGGACAGGTCGAGCTACACCTTC

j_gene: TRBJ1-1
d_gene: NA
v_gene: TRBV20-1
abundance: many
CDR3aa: CSAGRDGVNTEAFF
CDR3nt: TGCAGTGCTGGTAGGGACGGGGTGAACACTGAAGCTTTCTTT

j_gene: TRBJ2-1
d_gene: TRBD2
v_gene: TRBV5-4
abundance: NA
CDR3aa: CASRPGEGNNEQFF
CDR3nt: TGTGCCAGCAGACCCGGGGAGGGCAACAATGAGCAGTTCTTC

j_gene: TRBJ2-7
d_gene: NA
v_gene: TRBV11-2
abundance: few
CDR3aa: CASSLATRLGEQCF
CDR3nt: TGTGCCAGCAGCTTAGCAACGCGGCTTGGCGAGCAGTGCTTC

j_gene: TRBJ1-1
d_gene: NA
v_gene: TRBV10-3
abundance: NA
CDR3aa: CAISGRQVEAFF
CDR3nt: TGTGCCATCAGTGGGAGACAGGTTGAAGCTTTCTTT

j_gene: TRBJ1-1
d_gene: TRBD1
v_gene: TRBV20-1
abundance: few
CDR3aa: CSARSGQGGTEAFF
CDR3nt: TGCAGTGCTAGATCCGGACAGGGGGGAACTGAAGCTTTCTTT

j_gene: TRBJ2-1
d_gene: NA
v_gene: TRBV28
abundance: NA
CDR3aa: CASKASDSYNEQFF
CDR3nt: TGTGCCAGCAAAGCTTCCGACTCCTACAATGAGCAGTTCTTC

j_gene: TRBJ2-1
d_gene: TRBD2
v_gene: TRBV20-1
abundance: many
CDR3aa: CSARWLAGDNEQFF
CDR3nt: TGCAGTGCTAGATGGCTAGCGGGGGACAATGAGCAGTTCTTC

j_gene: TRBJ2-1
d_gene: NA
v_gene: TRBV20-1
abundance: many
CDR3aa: CSAGPDSSYNEQFF
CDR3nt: TGCAGTGCTGGGCCCGACTCCTCCTACAATGAGCAGTTCTTC

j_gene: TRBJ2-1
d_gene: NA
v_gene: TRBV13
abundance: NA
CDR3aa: CASSSEASSYNEQFF
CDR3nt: TGTGCCAGCAGCTCGGAGGCGAGCTCCTACAATGAGCAGTTCTTC

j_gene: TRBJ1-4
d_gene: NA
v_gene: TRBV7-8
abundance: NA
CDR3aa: CASSSTGPTNEKLFF
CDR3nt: TGTGCCAGCAGCTCAACAGGGCCAACTAATGAAAAACTGTTTTTT

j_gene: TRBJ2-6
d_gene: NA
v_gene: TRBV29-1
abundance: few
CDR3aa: CSASFGGGSGANVLTF
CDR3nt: TGCAGCGCCTCATTTGGGGGCGGCTCTGGGGCCAACGTCCTGACTTTC

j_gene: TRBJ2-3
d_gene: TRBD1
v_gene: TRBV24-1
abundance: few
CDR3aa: CATSVLGTDKYF
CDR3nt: TGTGCCACCAGTGTCCTGGGGACAGATAAGTATTTT

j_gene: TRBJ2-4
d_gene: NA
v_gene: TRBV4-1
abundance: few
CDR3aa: CASSQAGNIQYF
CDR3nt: TGCGCCAGCAGCCAGGCTGGAAACATTCAGTACTTC

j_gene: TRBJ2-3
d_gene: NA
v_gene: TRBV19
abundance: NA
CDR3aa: CASSARTGDTQYF
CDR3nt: TGTGCCAGTAGTGCTCGGACTGGAGATACGCAGTATTTT

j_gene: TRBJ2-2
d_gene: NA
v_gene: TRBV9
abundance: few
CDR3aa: CASSARPGTGELFF
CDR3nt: TGTGCCAGCAGCGCCCGGCCAGGGACCGGGGAGCTGTTTTTT

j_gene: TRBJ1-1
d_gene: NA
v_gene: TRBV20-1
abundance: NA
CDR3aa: CSARDGSEYTEAFF
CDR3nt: TGCAGTGCTAGAGACGGGAGCGAGTACACTGAAGCTTTCTTT

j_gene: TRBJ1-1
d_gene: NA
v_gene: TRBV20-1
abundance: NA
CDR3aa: CSARGGGRRTEAFF
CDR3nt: TGCAGTGCTAGAGGAGGAGGGCGGCGGACTGAAGCTTTCTTT

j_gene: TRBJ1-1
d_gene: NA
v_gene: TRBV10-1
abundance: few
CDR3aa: CASSDGGPNTEAFF
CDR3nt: TGCGCCAGCAGTGACGGGGGACCAAACACTGAAGCTTTCTTT

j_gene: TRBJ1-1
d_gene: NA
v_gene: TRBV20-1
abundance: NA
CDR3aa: CSTPGGAGSTEAFF
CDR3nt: TGCAGTACCCCCGGGGGGGCGGGAAGCACTGAAGCTTTCTTT

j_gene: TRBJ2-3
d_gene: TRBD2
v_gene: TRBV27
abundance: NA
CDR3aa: CASSVSTSGRNTDTQYF
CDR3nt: TGTGCCAGCAGTGTCTCGACTAGCGGGAGGAACACAGATACGCAGTATTTT

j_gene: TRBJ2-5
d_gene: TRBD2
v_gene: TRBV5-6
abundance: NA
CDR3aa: CASSPRRAGGLTQYF
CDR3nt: TGTGCCAGCAGCCCCCGCCGAGCGGGAGGTTTGACCCAGTACTTC

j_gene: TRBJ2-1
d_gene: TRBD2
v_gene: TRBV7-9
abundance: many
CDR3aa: CASSLGRVAGAYNEQFF
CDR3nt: TGTGCCAGCAGCTTAGGTCGGGTCGCGGGAGCCTACAATGAGCAGTTCTTC

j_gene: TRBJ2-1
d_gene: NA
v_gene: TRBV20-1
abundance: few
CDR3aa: CSARPSVNNEQFF
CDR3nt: TGCAGTGCTAGGCCTAGCGTCAACAATGAGCAGTTCTTC

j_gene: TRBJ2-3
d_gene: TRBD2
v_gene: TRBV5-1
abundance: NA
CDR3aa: CASSLELAGGVDTQYF
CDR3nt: TGCGCCAGCAGCTTGGAGCTAGCGGGAGGAGTCGATACGCAGTATTTT

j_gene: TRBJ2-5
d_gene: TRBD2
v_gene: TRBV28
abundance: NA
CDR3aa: CASSLVASGVQETQYF
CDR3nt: TGTGCCAGCAGTTTAGTGGCTAGCGGGGTCCAAGAGACCCAGTACTTC

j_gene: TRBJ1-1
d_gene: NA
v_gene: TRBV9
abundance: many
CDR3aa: CASSVDPGAREAFF
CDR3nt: TGTGCCAGCAGCGTAGATCCGGGGGCTCGTGAAGCTTTCTTT

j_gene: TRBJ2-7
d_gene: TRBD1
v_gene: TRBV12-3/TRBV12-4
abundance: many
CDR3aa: CASSITGDSAYEQYF
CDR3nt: TGTGCCAGCAGCATCACAGGGGATTCGGCCTACGAGCAGTACTTC

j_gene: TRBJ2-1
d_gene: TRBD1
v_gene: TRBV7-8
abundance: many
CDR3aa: CASSLALRQGVYNEQFF
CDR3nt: TGTGCCAGCAGCTTAGCGCTGAGACAGGGGGTATACAATGAGCAGTTCTTC

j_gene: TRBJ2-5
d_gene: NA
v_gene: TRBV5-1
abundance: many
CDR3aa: CASSLVWESPQETQYF
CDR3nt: TGCGCCAGCAGCTTGGTCTGGGAGTCTCCCCAAGAGACCCAGTACTTC

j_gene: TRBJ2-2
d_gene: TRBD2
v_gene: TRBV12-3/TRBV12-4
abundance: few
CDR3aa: CASSIAGGTGELFF
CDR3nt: TGTGCCAGCAGTATAGCGGGAGGGACCGGGGAGCTGTTTTTT

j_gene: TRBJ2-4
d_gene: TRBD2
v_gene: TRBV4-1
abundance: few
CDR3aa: CASSQELKTLAGTQAKNIQYF
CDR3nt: TGCGCCAGCAGCCAAGAATTAAAGACACTAGCGGGAACGCAAGCCAAAAACATTCAGTACTTC

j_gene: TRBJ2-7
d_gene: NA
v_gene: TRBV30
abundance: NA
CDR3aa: CAWSVLAVREQYF
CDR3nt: TGTGCCTGGAGTGTACTGGCGGTCCGCGAGCAGTACTTC

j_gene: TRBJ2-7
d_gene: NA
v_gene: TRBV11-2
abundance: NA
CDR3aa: CASSPGPESYEQYF
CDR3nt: TGTGCCAGCAGCCCCGGTCCCGAATCCTACGAGCAGTACTTC